Listed here are 2 T cell receptor beta chains from one sample, sequenced in a study of Graves' ophthalmopathy and Graves' hyperthyroidism. TCR beta CDR3 regions were amplified from RNA transcripts. First-round RT-PCR used HTBI primers; second-round multiplex PCR followed. TCRdb analysed the multiplex PCR reads with MiXCR anew, one entry per CDR3 protein. Of 400,000 to 450,000 distinct CDR3 sequences listed, around a fifth were seen once; the top ten hold 2.5% to 3%. Sequencing was carried out using peripheral blood. The receptors here all came from a woman between 18 and 29 years old with stable Graves' hyperthyroidism.

Ten or more counts support this clonotype. This rearrangement joins TRBV12-3 or TRBV12-4 to TRBJ1-5; 8 nucleotides match TRBD1. The CDR3 sequence is 17 residues long. The V segment lost 5 bases and the J segment 5 bases; nucleotides outside the gene matches: 14. The CDR3 protein is CASSPRRQGKVYQPQHF. CDR3 nucleotides: TGTGCCAGCAGTCCCCGAAGACAGGGGAAGGTTTATCAGCCCCAGCATTTT.

This clonotype was observed many times. The chain uses TRBV19 and TRBJ2-7; D perhaps matches TRBD2 (5 bases). Looked up from germline, CDR1 is LNHDA and CDR2 is SQIVND (reference sequence). V shed 5 bases and J shed 3 bases, with 11 bases lying between them. This CDR3 spans 13 amino acids. In DNA form, the CDR3 reads TGTGCCAGTAGTTCCAAGCGGTTCTACGAGCAGTACTTC. Amino acids: CASSSKRFYEQYF.